These 20 T cell receptor beta chains were all obtained from the same sample, sequenced in a study of shared clonotypes between healthy human individuals. Sequencing was performed with immunoSEQ multiplex PCR; in TCRdb, only in-frame clones are kept and a portion is missing. The sample has roughly 500,000 clones, roughly 77% seen once. The sequencing input was PBMCs. The source is a woman aged 40 to 50 in good health. Some clones in this sample may be carry-over from other donors' samples.

This chain connects TRBV28 to TRBJ1-5; D not certain. The CDR3 is 14 residues long. V lost 6 bases and J lost 8, with 17 bases in between. Germline CDR1 is MDHEN and CDR2 is SYDVKM. DNA for the CDR3: TGTGCCAGCAGATCTATTGGGTCGTTTAAGCCCCAGCATTTT. Its protein product is CASRSIGSFKPQHF.

This clone was seen only once. CDR3: CASSPDRNSYEQYF. The CDR3 bases are TGTGCCAGCAGCCCCGACAGGAACTCCTACGAGCAGTACTTC. The rearrangement links TRBV7-1 to TRBJ2-7; possible D gene TRBD1, 6 bases. TRBV7-1 is recorded as an ORF, its role being uncertain. The CDR3 length is 14 residues. V shed 5 bases and J shed 0 bases, with 11 bases lying between them.

This clone was observed once. A far larger clone is off by one base, so a read error is likely. No conserved phenylalanine or tryptophan is present at the end of the CDR3, so a read error is the likely explanation. The genes are TRBV9 and TRBJ1-2; D is ambiguous. Germline assignment: CDR1 SGDLS and CDR2 YYNGEE. The CDR3 totals 13 residues. Deletions cut 3 bases from V and 2 bases from J, with 8 bases between. CDR3 in DNA: TGTGCCAGCAGCGCTTCTAAAAACTATGGCTACACCCTC. Encoded protein: CASSASKNYGYTL.

The rearrangement uses TRBV15 and TRBJ2-1; 7 bases are shared with TRBD1. Germline CDR1 reads LNHNV; CDR2 reads YYDKDF (reference sequence). After removal of 7 bases from V and 0 bases from J, the junction contained 6 bases not matched to a gene. The CDR3 is made up of 15 amino acids. CDR3: CATKLTGSSYNEQFF. The DNA for the CDR3 is TGTGCCACCAAGTTGACAGGGAGCTCCTACAATGAGCAGTTCTTC. The entire variable domain, with the rest obtained from reference TRBV15 and TRBJ2-1, is as follows: DAMVIQNPRYQVTQFGKPVTLSCSQTLNHNVMYWYQQKSSQAPKLLFHYYDKDFNNEADTPDNFQSRRPNTSFCFLDIRSPGLGDTAMYLCATKLTGSSYNEQFFGPGTRLTVL.

The V call is TRBV6-5, the J call TRBJ2-7, with a weak D call TRBD1 (5 bases). V lost 2 bases, J lost 4 bases, and 9 bases lay in between. Germline CDR1 MNHEY, CDR2 SVGAGI. The CDR3 is 13 amino acids. CDR3 coding DNA: TGTGCCAGCAGTTACCAAAGGGGATACGAGCAGTACTTC. Its translation: CASSYQRGYEQYF.

This rearrangement joins TRBV27 to TRBJ1-2, with D possibly being TRBD1 (6 bases). CDR3 length: 13 amino acids. The germline V gene encodes CDR1 MNHEY and CDR2 SMNVEV (reference sequence). V was shortened by 5 bases and J by 4 bases, with 11 bases between the two germline ends. CDR3 sequence reads: CASSAQGGYGYTF. For the CDR3, the DNA is TGTGCCAGCAGTGCACAGGGAGGCTATGGCTACACCTTC.

The chain employs TRBV5-8 and TRBJ2-5, with 9 bases identical to TRBD1. Germline values: CDR1 SGHTS, CDR2 YDEGEE. V lost 4 bases to trimming and J lost 5 bases; unmatched junction nucleotides: 6. This CDR3 has 14 amino acids. CDR3 sequence: CASSPGQGWETQYF. CDR3 in DNA: TGTGCCAGCAGCCCGGGACAGGGTTGGGAGACCCAGTACTTC.

This chain uses TRBV19 with TRBJ1-5; no reliable D call. This CDR3 is built from 13 residues. Germline V gene sequence: CDR1 LNHDA, CDR2 SQIVND (reference sequence). Deletions cut 6 bases from V and 2 bases from J, with 8 bases between. The DNA of the CDR3 is TGTGCCAGTAGGATCCGGGGCAATCAGCCCCAGCATTTT. It translates to CASRIRGNQPQHF.

V usage is TRBV7-8 and J usage is TRBJ2-5, with TRBD2 identical over 11 bases. The J call may be faulty, since TRBJ2-7 better matches the DNA end. Germline lookup yields CDR1 SGHVS and CDR2 FQNEAQ. The CDR3 sequence is 16 residues long. CDR3 sequence reads: CASSVTSGRNSYEQYF. CDR3 bases: TGTGCCAGCAGCGTAACTAGCGGGAGAAACTCCTACGAGCAGTACTTC.

The chain employs TRBV18 and TRBJ2-7; D uncertain. V was trimmed by 6 bases and J by 2 bases, leaving 8 bases between them. Per germline, CDR1 KGHSH and CDR2 LQKENI. The CDR3 has 12 residues. The CDR3 region has the DNA TGTGCCAGCTCGCCGCTTGCCTACGAGCAGTACTTC. Translated: CASSPLAYEQYF. The entire variable domain, with the rest obtained from reference TRBV18 and TRBJ2-7, is as follows: NAGVMQNPRHLVRRRGQEARLRCSPMKGHSHVYWYRQLPEEGLKFMVYLQKENIIDESGMPKERFSAEFPKEGPSILRIQQVVRGDSAAYFCASSPLAYEQYFGPGTRLTVT.

This chain's CDR3 is CASIRTGGLMNTEAFF. In DNA, the CDR3 is TGTGCCAGCATCAGGACAGGGGGCCTCATGAACACTGAAGCTTTCTTT. This chain uses TRBV7-9 with TRBJ1-1; 11 bases are a match to TRBD1. V lost 7 bases, J lost 0 bases, and 7 bases stayed unmatched. This CDR3 region has 16 residues. CDR1 is SEHNR and CDR2 is FQNEAQ in the germline V gene (reference sequence).

This chain uses TRBV5-1 with TRBJ2-3; 16 positions agree with TRBD2. CDR1 SGHRS and CDR2 YFSETQ come from the germline V gene. The CDR3 has 20 amino acids. Trimming cost V 1 base and J 3 bases; bases outside gene matches: 11. CDR3 sequence: CASSLPGLAGGPGVTDTQYF. CDR3 DNA: TGCGCCAGCAGCTTGCCGGGACTAGCGGGAGGGCCGGGAGTGACAGATACGCAGTATTTT. Filled out from reference TRBV5-1 and TRBJ2-3, the complete variable domain reads KAGVTQTPRYLIKTRGQQVTLSCSPISGHRSVSWYQQTPGQGLQFLFEYFSETQRNKGNFPGRFSGRQFSNSRSEMNVSTLELGDSALYLCASSLPGLAGGPGVTDTQYFGPGTRLTVL.

The chain employs TRBV4-2 and TRBJ1-4; 11 bases map to TRBD1. V dropped 7 bases and J dropped 8; count of bases not matched to a gene: 6. Germline V CDR1 and CDR2: LGHNA, YNFKEQ. This CDR3 region has 14 residues. The CDR3 protein is CASNPGQGGEKLFF. CDR3 nucleotides: TGTGCCAGCAACCCGGGACAGGGGGGAGAAAAACTGTTTTTT.

V usage is TRBV9 and J usage is TRBJ1-1; TRBD1 is a possible D gene (6 bases). The V gene lost 0 bases and the J gene lost 2 bases, with 14 bases spanning the gap. Germline loops: CDR1 SGDLS, CDR2 YYNGEE. The CDR3 has 16 residues. The CDR3 sequence: CASSVGEGHRNTEAFF. CDR3 coding DNA: TGTGCCAGCAGCGTAGGAGAGGGACACCGAAACACTGAAGCTTTCTTT.

This rearrangement joins TRBV6-5 to TRBJ1-5; D uncertain. CDR3 length equals 13 residues. The V gene lost 2 bases and the J gene lost 1 base, with 3 bases spanning the gap. The germline V gene encodes CDR1 MNHEY and CDR2 SVGAGI. This chain's CDR3 is CASSYRSNQPQHF. CDR3 nucleotide sequence: TGTGCCAGCAGTTACAGGAGCAATCAGCCCCAGCATTTT.

With respect to this clone: This same CDR3 is encoded by further DNA sequences in the sample. J is TRBJ2-5 and V is TRBV19; 7 bases agree with TRBD2. The CDR3 extends over 16 amino acids. Germline V gene data show CDR1 as LNHDA and CDR2 as SQIVND (reference sequence). After removal of 1 base from V and 5 bases from J, the junction contained 10 bases not matched to a gene. The chain's CDR3 is CASSIAGGSFGETQYF. CDR3 DNA sequence: TGTGCCAGTAGTATAGCGGGGGGATCGTTTGGGGAGACCCAGTACTTC.

The V call is TRBV5-3, the J call TRBJ2-1, with TRBD2 identical over 8 bases. TRBV5-3 has ORF status, its function being uncertain. The CDR3 is 14 residues long. V gave up 2 bases and J gave up 6 bases; unmatched junction bases: 4. The DNA of the CDR3 is TGTGCCAGAAGCTTAGCGGGAGCGATCAATGAGCAGTTCTTC. Translation: CARSLAGAINEQFF.

In this sample, this clone turned up a few times. The chain joins TRBV21-1 to TRBJ2-5; TRBD2, the table's D call, lacks a check against the DNA. TRBV21-1 is listed as a pseudogene. This CDR3 spans 15 amino acids. The CDR3 nucleotides are TGTGCCAGGAAAATAAGGGAGGGCCCAAGGGAGACCCAGTACTTC. This codes for CARKIREGPRETQYF.

The rearrangement links TRBV6-1 to TRBJ2-4; possibly TRBD1 for D (5 bases). V lost 6 bases to trimming and J lost 7 bases, with 19 bases between them. There are 15 residues in the CDR3. The germline V gene encodes CDR1 MNHNS and CDR2 SASEGT. The CDR3 nucleotides read TGTGCCAGCAGAGAGACATACTCAAAGGGGAACATTCAGTACTTC. It codes for CASRETYSKGNIQYF.

J is TRBJ2-3 and V is TRBV7-6, with 10 bases fitting TRBD2. V gave up 5 bases and J gave up 0 bases; unmatched junction bases: 11. Per the germline V gene, CDR1 is SGHVS and CDR2 is FNYEAQ. The CDR3 has 18 residues. The CDR3 DNA reads TGTGCCAGCAGCCTCCACCTTCGGACTAGCGGCAGCACAGATACGCAGTATTTT. Translated: CASSLHLRTSGSTDTQYF. Drawing the rest from reference TRBV7-6 and TRBJ2-3, the complete variable domain is GAGVSQSPRYKVTKRGQDVALRCDPISGHVSLYWYRQALGQGPEFLTYFNYEAQQDKSGLPNDRFSAERPEGSISTLTIQRTEQRDSAMYRCASSLHLRTSGSTDTQYFGPGTRLTVL.